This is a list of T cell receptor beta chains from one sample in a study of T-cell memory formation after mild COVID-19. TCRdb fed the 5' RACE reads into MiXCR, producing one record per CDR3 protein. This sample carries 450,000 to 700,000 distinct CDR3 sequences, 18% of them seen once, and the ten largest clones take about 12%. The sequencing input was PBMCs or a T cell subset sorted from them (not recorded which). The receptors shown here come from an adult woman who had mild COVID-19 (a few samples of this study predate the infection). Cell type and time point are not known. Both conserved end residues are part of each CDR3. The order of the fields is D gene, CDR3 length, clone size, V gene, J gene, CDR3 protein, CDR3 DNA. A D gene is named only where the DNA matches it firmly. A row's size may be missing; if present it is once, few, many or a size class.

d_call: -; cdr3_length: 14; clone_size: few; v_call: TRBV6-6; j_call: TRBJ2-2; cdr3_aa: CASNTAGHTGELFF; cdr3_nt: TGTGCCAGCAATACCGCGGGGCACACCGGGGAGCTGTTTTTT
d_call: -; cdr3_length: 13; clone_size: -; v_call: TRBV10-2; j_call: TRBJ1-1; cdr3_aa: CAISGQPNTEAFF; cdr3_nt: TGCGCCATAAGCGGACAGCCGAACACTGAAGCTTTCTTT
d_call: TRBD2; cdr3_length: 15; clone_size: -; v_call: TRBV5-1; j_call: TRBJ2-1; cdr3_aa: CASSFSPAGYNEQFF; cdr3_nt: TGCGCCAGCAGCTTTTCCCCAGCGGGATACAATGAGCAGTTCTTC
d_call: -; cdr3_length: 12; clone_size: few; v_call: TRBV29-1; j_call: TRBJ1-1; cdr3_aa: CSVDGGEPEAFF; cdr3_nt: TGCAGCGTTGATGGGGGGGAGCCTGAAGCTTTCTTT
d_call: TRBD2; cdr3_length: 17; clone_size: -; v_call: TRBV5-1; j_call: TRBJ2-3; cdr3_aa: CASSLAPAGGPQDTQYF; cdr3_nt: TGCGCCAGCAGCTTGGCCCCAGCGGGGGGGCCCCAAGATACGCAGTATTTT
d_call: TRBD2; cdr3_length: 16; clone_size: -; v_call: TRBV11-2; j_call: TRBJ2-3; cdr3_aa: CASTRGAGALTDTQYF; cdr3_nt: TGTGCCAGCACTCGAGGAGCGGGGGCTCTTACAGATACGCAGTATTTT
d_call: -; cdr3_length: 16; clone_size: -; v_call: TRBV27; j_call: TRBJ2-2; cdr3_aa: CASSLIPGPRTGELFF; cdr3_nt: TGTGCCAGCAGTTTAATTCCTGGGCCACGGACCGGGGAGCTGTTTTTT
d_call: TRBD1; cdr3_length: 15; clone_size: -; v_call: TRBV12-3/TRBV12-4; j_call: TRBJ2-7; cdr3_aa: CASRKGTEFPYEQYF; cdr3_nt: TGTGCCAGCAGGAAAGGGACAGAATTTCCCTACGAGCAGTACTTC
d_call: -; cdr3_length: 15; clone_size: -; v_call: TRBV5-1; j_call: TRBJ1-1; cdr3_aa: CASSLAKGENTEAFF; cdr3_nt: TGCGCCAGCAGCTTGGCCAAGGGAGAGAACACTGAAGCTTTCTTT
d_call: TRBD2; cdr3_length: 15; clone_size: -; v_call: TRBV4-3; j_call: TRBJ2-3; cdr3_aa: CASSQGLADTDTQYF; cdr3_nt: TGCGCCAGCAGCCAGGGACTAGCGGACACAGATACGCAGTATTTT
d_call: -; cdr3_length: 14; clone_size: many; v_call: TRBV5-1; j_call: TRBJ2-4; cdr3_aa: CASSLAEAKNIQYF; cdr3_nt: TGCGCCAGCAGCTTGGCCGAGGCCAAAAACATTCAGTACTTC
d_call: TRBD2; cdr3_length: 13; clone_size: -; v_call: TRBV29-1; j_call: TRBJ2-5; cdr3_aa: CSVGSGSQETQYF; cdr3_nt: TGCAGCGTTGGGAGCGGGAGCCAAGAGACCCAGTACTTC
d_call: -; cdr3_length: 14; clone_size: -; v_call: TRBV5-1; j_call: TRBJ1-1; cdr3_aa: CASSPGHRNTEAFF; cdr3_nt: TGCGCCAGCAGTCCGGGACATAGGAACACTGAAGCTTTCTTT
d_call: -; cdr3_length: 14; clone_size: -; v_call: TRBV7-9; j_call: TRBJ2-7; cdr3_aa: CASSSSTGPYEQYF; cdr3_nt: TGTGCCAGCAGCTCCTCTACGGGGCCCTACGAGCAGTACTTC
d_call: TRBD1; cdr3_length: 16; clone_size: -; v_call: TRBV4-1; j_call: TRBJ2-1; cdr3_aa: CASSQGQGGTVNEQFF; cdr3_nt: TGCGCCAGCAGCCAGGGACAGGGCGGCACGGTCAATGAGCAGTTCTTC
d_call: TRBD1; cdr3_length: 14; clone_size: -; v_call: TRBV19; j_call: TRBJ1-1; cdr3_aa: CASSPWTGGTEAFF; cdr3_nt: TGTGCCAGTAGTCCCTGGACAGGGGGCACTGAAGCTTTCTTT
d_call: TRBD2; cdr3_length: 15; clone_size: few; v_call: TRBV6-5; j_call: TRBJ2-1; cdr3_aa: CASSYSVSGSAEQFF; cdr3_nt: TGTGCCAGCAGTTACAGTGTTAGCGGGAGTGCTGAGCAGTTCTTC
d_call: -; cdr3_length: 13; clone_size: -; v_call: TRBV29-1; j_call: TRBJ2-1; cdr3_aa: CSVDRGVTNEQFF; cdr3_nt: TGCAGCGTTGATCGCGGGGTGACCAATGAGCAGTTCTTC
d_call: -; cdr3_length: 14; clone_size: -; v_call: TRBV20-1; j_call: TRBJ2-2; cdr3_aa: CSASSQGSTGELFF; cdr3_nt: TGCAGTGCTAGTTCGCAGGGGAGCACCGGGGAGCTGTTTTTT
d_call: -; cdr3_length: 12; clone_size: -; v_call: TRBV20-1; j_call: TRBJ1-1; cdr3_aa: CSVAQGFTEAFF; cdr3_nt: TGCAGTGTCGCACAGGGTTTCACTGAAGCTTTCTTT
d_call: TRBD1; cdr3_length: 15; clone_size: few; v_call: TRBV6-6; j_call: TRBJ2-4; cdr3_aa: CASSSDRGLQNIQYF; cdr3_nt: TGTGCCAGCAGTTCCGACAGGGGGCTTCAAAACATTCAGTACTTC
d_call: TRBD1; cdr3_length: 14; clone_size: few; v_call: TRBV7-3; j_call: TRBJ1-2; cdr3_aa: CASSPGTGVYGYTF; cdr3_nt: TGTGCCAGCAGCCCCGGGACAGGAGTCTATGGCTACACCTTC
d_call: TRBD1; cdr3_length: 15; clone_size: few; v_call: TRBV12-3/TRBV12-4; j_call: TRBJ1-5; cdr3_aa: CASRTGQGILQPQHF; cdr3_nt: TGTGCCAGCAGGACGGGACAGGGGATTTTGCAGCCCCAGCATTTT
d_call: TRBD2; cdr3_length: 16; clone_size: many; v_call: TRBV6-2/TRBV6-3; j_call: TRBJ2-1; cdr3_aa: CASRTVGLANYNEQFF; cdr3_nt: TGTGCCAGCAGAACGGTGGGACTAGCGAACTACAATGAGCAGTTCTTC
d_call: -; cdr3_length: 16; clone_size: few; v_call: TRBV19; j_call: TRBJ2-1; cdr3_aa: CASSIDSAVYYNEQFF; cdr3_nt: TGTGCCAGTAGTATTGATAGCGCCGTTTACTACAATGAGCAGTTCTTC
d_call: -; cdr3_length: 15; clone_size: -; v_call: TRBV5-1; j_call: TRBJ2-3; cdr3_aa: CASSSPGGERDTQYF; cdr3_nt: TGCGCCAGCAGCTCCCCCGGGGGAGAGAGAGATACGCAGTATTTT
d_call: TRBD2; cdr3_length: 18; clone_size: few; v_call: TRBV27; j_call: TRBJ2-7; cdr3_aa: CASSLVGGPGGTTYEQYF; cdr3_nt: TGTGCCAGCAGTTTAGTAGGTGGACCGGGGGGAACTACCTACGAGCAGTACTTC
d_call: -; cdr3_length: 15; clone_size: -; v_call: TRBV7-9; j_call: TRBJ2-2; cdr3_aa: CASSLAWSNTGELFF; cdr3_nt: TGTGCCAGCAGCTTAGCTTGGTCGAACACCGGGGAGCTGTTTTTT
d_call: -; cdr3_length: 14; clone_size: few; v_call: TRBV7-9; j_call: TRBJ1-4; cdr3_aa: CASSLYTAGEKLFF; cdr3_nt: TGTGCCAGCAGCTTGTACACTGCAGGGGAAAAACTGTTTTTT
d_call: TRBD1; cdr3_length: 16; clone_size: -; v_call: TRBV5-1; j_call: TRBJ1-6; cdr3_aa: CASSLVPDRGNSPLHF; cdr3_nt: TGCGCCAGCAGCTTGGTACCGGACAGGGGCAATTCACCCCTCCACTTT
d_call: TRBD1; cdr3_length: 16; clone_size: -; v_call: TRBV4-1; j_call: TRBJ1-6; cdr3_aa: CASSQMDRSHNSPLHF; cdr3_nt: TGCGCCAGCAGCCAGATGGACAGGAGCCATAATTCACCCCTCCACTTT
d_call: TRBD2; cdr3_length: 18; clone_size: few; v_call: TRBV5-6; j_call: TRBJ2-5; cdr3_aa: CASSLSLGASGNQETQYF; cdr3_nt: TGTGCCAGCAGCTTATCTCTTGGAGCTAGCGGGAATCAAGAGACCCAGTACTTC
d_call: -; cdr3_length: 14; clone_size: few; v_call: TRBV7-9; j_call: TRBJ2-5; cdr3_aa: CASSARDPQETQYF; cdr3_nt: TGTGCCAGCAGCGCCCGGGACCCGCAAGAGACCCAGTACTTC
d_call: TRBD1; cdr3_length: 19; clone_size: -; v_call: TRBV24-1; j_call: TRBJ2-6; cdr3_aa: CATSDNTGTGASGANVLTF; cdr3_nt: TGTGCCACCAGTGACAATACCGGGACAGGGGCCTCTGGGGCCAACGTCCTGACTTTC
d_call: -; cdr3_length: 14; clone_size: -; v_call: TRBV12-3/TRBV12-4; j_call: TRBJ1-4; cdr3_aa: CASSFIGRAEKLFF; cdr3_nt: TGTGCCAGCAGTTTTATCGGGAGAGCGGAAAAACTGTTTTTT
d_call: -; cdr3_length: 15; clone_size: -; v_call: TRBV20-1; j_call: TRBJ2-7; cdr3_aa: CSARKSSGFSYEQYF; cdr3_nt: TGCAGTGCTAGAAAAAGTAGCGGTTTTTCCTACGAGCAGTACTTC
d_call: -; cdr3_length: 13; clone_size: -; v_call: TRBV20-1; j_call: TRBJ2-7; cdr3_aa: CSARGSRGGEQYF; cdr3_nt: TGCAGTGCTAGAGGTTCCAGGGGAGGCGAGCAGTACTTC
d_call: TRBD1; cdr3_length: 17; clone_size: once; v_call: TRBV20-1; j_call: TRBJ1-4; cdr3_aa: CSARAGQGVVANEKLFF; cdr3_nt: TGCAGTGCTAGAGCCGGCCAGGGGGTGGTTGCTAATGAAAAACTGTTTTTT
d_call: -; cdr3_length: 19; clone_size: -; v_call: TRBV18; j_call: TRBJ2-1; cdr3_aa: CASSPSGGGSTRSYNEQFF; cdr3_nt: TGTGCCAGCTCACCCTCGGGTGGGGGTAGCACCCGCTCCTACAATGAGCAGTTCTTC
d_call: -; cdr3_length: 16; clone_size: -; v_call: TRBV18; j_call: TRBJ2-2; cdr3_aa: CASSPTARSNTGELFF; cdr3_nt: TGTGCCAGCTCACCGACAGCTCGATCGAACACCGGGGAGCTGTTTTTT
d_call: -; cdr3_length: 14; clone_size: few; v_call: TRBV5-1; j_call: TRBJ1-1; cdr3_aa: CASSGNNMNTEAFF; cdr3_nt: TGCGCCAGCAGTGGAAACAACATGAACACTGAAGCTTTCTTT
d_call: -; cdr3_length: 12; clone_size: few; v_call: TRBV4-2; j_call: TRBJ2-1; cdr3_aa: CASSQFGDEQFF; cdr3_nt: TGTGCCAGCAGCCAATTCGGGGACGAGCAGTTCTTC
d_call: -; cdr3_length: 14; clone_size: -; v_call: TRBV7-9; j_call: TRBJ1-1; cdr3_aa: CASSFREWDTEAFF; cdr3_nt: TGTGCCAGCAGCTTCAGGGAGTGGGACACTGAAGCTTTCTTT
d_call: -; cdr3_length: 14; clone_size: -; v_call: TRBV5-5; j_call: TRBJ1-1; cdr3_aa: CASSLFGNTPEAFF; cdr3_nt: TGTGCCAGCAGCTTATTCGGGAATACTCCTGAAGCTTTCTTT
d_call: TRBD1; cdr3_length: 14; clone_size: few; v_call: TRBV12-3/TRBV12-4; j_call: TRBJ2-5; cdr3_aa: CASSGTGAYTTQYF; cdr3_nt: TGTGCCAGCAGTGGGACAGGGGCCTATACGACCCAGTACTTC
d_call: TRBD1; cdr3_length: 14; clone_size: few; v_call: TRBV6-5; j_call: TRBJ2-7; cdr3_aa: CASSYTGGNYEQYF; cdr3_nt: TGTGCCAGCAGTTACACAGGGGGCAACTACGAGCAGTACTTC
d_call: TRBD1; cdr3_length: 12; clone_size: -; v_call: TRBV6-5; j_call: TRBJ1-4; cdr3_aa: CASRPDRGKLFF; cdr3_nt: TGTGCCAGCAGACCCGACAGGGGAAAACTGTTTTTT
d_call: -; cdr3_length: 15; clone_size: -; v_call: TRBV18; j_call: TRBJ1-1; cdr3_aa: CASSRDTITNTEAFF; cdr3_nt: TGTGCCAGTTCCCGGGACACAATTACGAACACTGAAGCTTTCTTT
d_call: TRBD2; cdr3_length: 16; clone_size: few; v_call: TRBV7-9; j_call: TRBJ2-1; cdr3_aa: CASSPPLGLADNEQFF; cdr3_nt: TGTGCCAGCAGCCCCCCCCTGGGGCTAGCGGACAATGAGCAGTTCTTC
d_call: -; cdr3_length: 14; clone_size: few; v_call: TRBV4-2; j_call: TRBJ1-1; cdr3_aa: CASSQDLGPVVAFF; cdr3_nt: TGTGCCAGCAGCCAAGATCTTGGGCCGGTCGTAGCTTTCTTT
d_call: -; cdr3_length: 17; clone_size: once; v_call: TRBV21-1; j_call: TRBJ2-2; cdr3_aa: CASSNQNGTQNTGELFF; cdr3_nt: TGTGCCAGCAGCAATCAGAACGGTACGCAGAACACCGGGGAGCTGTTTTTT
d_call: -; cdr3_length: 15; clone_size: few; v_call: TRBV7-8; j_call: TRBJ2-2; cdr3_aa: CASSLPLGGTGELFF; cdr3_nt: TGTGCCAGCAGCCTACCTCTCGGGGGAACCGGGGAGCTGTTTTTT
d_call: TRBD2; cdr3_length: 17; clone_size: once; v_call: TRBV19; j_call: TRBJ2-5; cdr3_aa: CASSAWGLGDFQETQYF; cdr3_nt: TGTGCCAGTAGTGCGTGGGGACTAGGGGATTTCCAAGAGACCCAGTACTTC
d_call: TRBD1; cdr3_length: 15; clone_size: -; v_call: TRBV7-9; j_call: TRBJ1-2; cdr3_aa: CASSYGQVDAYGYTF; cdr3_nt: TGTGCCAGCAGCTACGGACAGGTCGATGCCTATGGCTACACCTTC
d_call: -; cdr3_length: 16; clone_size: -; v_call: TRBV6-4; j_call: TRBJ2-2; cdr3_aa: CASSDLGQGGTGELFF; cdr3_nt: TGTGCCAGCAGTGACCTTGGACAGGGAGGGACCGGGGAGCTGTTTTTT